A single sample is the source of the 11 T cell receptor beta chains below, sequenced in a study of blood T cell repertoires in COVID-19. Profiling relied on immunoSEQ multiplex PCR, and the TCRdb table lists in-frame clones only, not all of them. The top ten hold about 1.9% of the sample, which has around 72,000 clones, nearly 85% seen once. The sample taken for sequencing was peripheral blood. These receptors originate from a woman aged 60-75 years with acute or convalescent COVID-19.

The chain combines TRBV3-1 (or the pseudogene TRBV3-2) with TRBJ1-2; D is possibly TRBD1 (5 bases). CDR1 LGHDT and CDR2 YNNKEL come from the germline V gene (reference sequence). Trimming removed 1 base at V and 4 bases at J, with 10 bases between. The CDR3 length is 14 residues. CDR3 nucleotide sequence: TGTGCCAGCAGCCAAGTGCCAGACAGCTATGGCTACACCTTC. It specifies CASSQVPDSYGYTF.

The chain couples TRBV4-1 to TRBJ1-5; D gene unclear. The CDR3 runs 20 residues. Germline V CDR1 and CDR2: MGHRA, YSYEKL. V dropped 1 base and J dropped 9 bases, with 31 bases sitting between them. The CDR3 DNA follows: TGCGCCAGCAGCCAAGTAACCCTGAGAGGGAATTCCCCAAAAAGGGTGCCCCAGCATTTT. Encoded protein: CASSQVTLRGNSPKRVPQHF.

The chain uses TRBV4-1 and TRBJ1-2; TRBD1 might be the D (6 bases). This CDR3 has 17 residues. V shed 0 bases and J shed 4 bases, with 18 bases lying between them. The V gene's germline CDR1 is MGHRA and CDR2 YSYEKL. The CDR3 nucleotides are TGCGCCAGCAGCCAAGATCCGACAGGAGGCCTTGGCTATGGCTACACCTTC. Amino acid sequence: CASSQDPTGGLGYGYTF.

The J gene is TRBJ1-5, the V gene TRBV6-5, with D uncertain. The germline V gene has CDR1 MNHEY and CDR2 SVGAGI. V was cut by 7 bases and J by 0 bases, with 10 bases left in between. The CDR3 is 14 amino acids. Here the CDR3 reads CASIQSYSNQPQHF. The CDR3, as DNA: TGTGCCAGCATCCAGTCTTATAGCAATCAGCCCCAGCATTTT.

V gene TRBV6-5 combines with J gene TRBJ1-5; TRBD1 matches 8 bases. CDR1 and CDR2 from the germline V gene are MNHEY and SVGAGI. V shed 6 bases, J shed 5 bases, and the junction held 6 bases outside the gene matches. This CDR3 has 14 amino acids. The CDR3 here is CASRRTGIDQPQHF. CDR3 sequence (DNA): TGTGCCAGCAGACGGACAGGGATTGATCAGCCCCAGCATTTT.

The CDR3 is CASSIRQGILGTEAFF. As DNA, the CDR3 is TGTGCCAGCAGCATCAGACAGGGAATCCTTGGCACTGAAGCTTTCTTT. The V gene is TRBV7-2, the J gene TRBJ1-1, with TRBD1 matching over 7 bases. Per the germline V gene, CDR1 is SGHTA and CDR2 is FQGNSA. V gave up 5 bases and J gave up 4 bases; unmatched junction bases: 13. The CDR3 sequence is 16 residues long.

This clone has a handful of counts. This sequence joins TRBV2 and TRBJ1-1; the D is unclear. This CDR3 is built from 14 residues. Trimming removed 5 bases from V and 5 bases from J, with 15 bases in between. Germline V lookup: CDR1 SNHLY, CDR2 FYNNEI. CDR3 DNA: TGTGCCAGCAGTTATAACTCCGGGAGGACTGAAGCTTTCTTT. It translates to CASSYNSGRTEAFF.

There are a few counts of this clone. The chain links TRBV27 to TRBJ2-7; 10 nucleotides align to TRBD2. V dropped 10 bases and J dropped 2; count of bases not matched to a gene: 5. This CDR3 has 13 residues. Germline V gene data show CDR1 as MNHEY and CDR2 as SMNVEV (reference sequence). CDR3 in amino acids: CATASGGTYEQYF. The CDR3 DNA sequence: TGTGCCACCGCTAGCGGGGGAACCTACGAGCAGTACTTC.

This clone was seen more than once but under ten times. The chain carries TRBV10-2 and TRBJ1-5, with D possibly matching TRBD1 (6 bases). Germline V CDR1 and CDR2: WSHSY, SAAADI. There are 16 residues in the CDR3. Deletions cut 4 bases from V and 5 bases from J, with 18 bases between. The CDR3 loop is CASSGGRGAEDQPQHF. In DNA, the CDR3 is TGCGCCAGCAGTGGGGGACGGGGGGCGGAAGATCAGCCCCAGCATTTT.

The rearrangement links TRBV15 to TRBJ1-4; D may be TRBD1 (5 bases). The ends were cut back, 0 bases at V and 4 bases at J, with 9 bases in the middle. CDR1 is LNHNV, CDR2 YYDKDF, per germline (reference sequence). This CDR3 comprises 15 residues. CDR3 nucleotide sequence: TGTGCCACCAGCAGAGATGTACAGGATAATGAAAAACTGTTTTTT. Its protein is CATSRDVQDNEKLFF.

The chain combines TRBV11-3 with TRBJ2-5, with TRBD1 matching 10 bases. The CDR3 extends over 15 amino acids. Trimming took 6 bases from V and 5 from J; bases not matched to a gene: 9. CDR1 is SGHNT and CDR2 is YENEEA in the germline V gene. CDR3 in amino acids: CASSPDRGPGETQYF. CDR3 coding DNA: TGTGCCAGCAGTCCTGACAGGGGGCCGGGGGAGACCCAGTACTTC.